These 9 T cell receptor beta chains were sequenced from one sample in a study of CD8 T cells in Susac syndrome. Random-hexamer reverse transcription was applied to about 0.45 to 1 ug RNA. TCRdb re-analysed the immunoSEQ multiplex PCR reads in MiXCR, keeping a single row per CDR3 protein. The sample includes about 180,000 distinct CDR3 sequences, 93% seen only once; the top ten take roughly 0.094%. Source material: CD4+ T cells from PBMCs. These receptor sequences come from a human donor with multiple sclerosis.

The chain joins TRBV28 to TRBJ2-1; weak D call: TRBD2 (6 bases). CDR3 size: 13 residues. The ends were cut back, 5 bases at V and 9 bases at J, with 14 bases in the middle. Germline V CDR1 and CDR2: MDHEN, SYDVKM. This CDR3 reads CASSPGTRGEQFF. The DNA for the CDR3 is TGTGCCAGCAGTCCTGGGACTCGTGGTGAGCAGTTCTTC.

The rearrangement joins TRBV14 to TRBJ2-1; D assignment may be TRBD1 or TRBD2 (7 bases each). In germline, CDR1 is SGHDN, CDR2 FVKESK. The CDR3 is 18 amino acids. The V and J ends lost 4 bases and 0 bases respectively, with 19 bases between them. The CDR3 DNA sequence: TGTGCCAGCAGCCTAAGAAGAGGGGGCGGGAGCTCCTACAATGAGCAGTTCTTC. It specifies CASSLRRGGGSSYNEQFF. Variable domain in full (rest from reference TRBV14 and TRBJ2-1): EAGVTQFPSHSVIEKGQTVTLRCDPISGHDNLYWYRRVMGKEIKFLLHFVKESKQDESGMPNNRFLAERTGGTYSTLKVQPAELEDSGVYFCASSLRRGGGSSYNEQFFGPGTRLTVL.

This sequence joins TRBV5-1 and TRBJ2-5; 9 bases are shared with TRBD1. With 3 bases clipped from V and 5 bases from J, the junction kept 8 bases outside the gene matches. Germline CDR1 reads SGHRS; CDR2 reads YFSETQ. The CDR3 has 15 amino acids. In DNA, the CDR3 is TGCGCCAGCAGCTCGGGACAGGGCTACCCCGAGACCCAGTACTTC. Its protein product is CASSSGQGYPETQYF. The full variable domain, in which reference TRBV5-1 and TRBJ2-5 provide the parts outside the CDR3, is KAGVTQTPRYLIKTRGQQVTLSCSPISGHRSVSWYQQTPGQGLQFLFEYFSETQRNKGNFPGRFSGRQFSNSRSEMNVSTLELGDSALYLCASSSGQGYPETQYFGPGTRLLVL.

V is TRBV12-5 and J is TRBJ2-5, with D perhaps TRBD2 (11 bases). V lost 3 bases and J 4 bases, leaving 36 bases between the germline ends. The CDR3 is 22 amino acids. Germline-derived CDR1 and CDR2 are LGHNT and FRNRAP. The CDR3 DNA reads as TGTGCTAGTGGTTTCTCGGACAGGGGGGTGATAGCGGGGGGGCTGCCTCGAGAGACCCAGTACTTC. It is translated as CASGFSDRGVIAGGLPRETQYF.

Here the CDR3 DNA reads TGTGCCAGCACAAAAAAAGGGACAGGGAACACTGAAGCTTTCTTT. This codes for CASTKKGTGNTEAFF. V is TRBV7-2 and J is TRBJ1-1; 8 bases agree with TRBD1. J gave up 1 base and V 7 bases, and 8 bases lay outside the gene matches. Germline lookup yields CDR1 SGHTA and CDR2 FQGNSA. This CDR3 has 15 amino acids.

The V and J genes are TRBV3-1 and TRBJ2-3; TRBD2 agrees at 8 bases. CDR1 and CDR2 from the germline V gene are LGHDT and YNNKEL (reference sequence). With V trimmed by 5 bases and J by 1 base, 2 bases remained unmatched. CDR3 size: 14 residues. This chain's CDR3 is CASSGLAGTDTQYF. CDR3 bases: TGTGCCAGCAGCGGACTAGCCGGCACAGATACGCAGTATTTT.

V is TRBV5-4 and J is TRBJ2-3; no clear D. This CDR3 is 13 amino acids long. V lost 6 bases to trimming and J lost 0 bases, with 8 bases between them. Germline V gene data show CDR1 as SGHNT and CDR2 as YYREEE (reference sequence). In DNA form, the CDR3 reads TGTGCCAGCAAGAGTGGCAGCACAGATACGCAGTATTTT. Translation: CASKSGSTDTQYF.

V gene TRBV5-1 combines with J gene TRBJ1-1; D ambiguous. Germline V gives CDR1 SGHRS, CDR2 YFSETQ. Trimming left V 4 bases short and J 3 bases short, with 13 bases between. The CDR3 spans 14 residues. The CDR3 region has the DNA TGCGCCAGCAGCCCCGGACCTGGGGACACTGAAGCTTTCTTT. Its translation: CASSPGPGDTEAFF.

This chain links TRBV29-1 with TRBJ2-1, with D unresolved. This CDR3 spans 13 amino acids. Germline values: CDR1 SQVTM, CDR2 ANQGSEA. Trimming took 1 base from V and 6 from J, leaving 10 bases between them. The CDR3 sequence is CSVEGAAINEQFF. The CDR3 DNA reads TGCAGCGTTGAAGGGGCAGCGATCAATGAGCAGTTCTTC.